What follows are 3 T cell receptor beta chains derived from one specimen sequenced in a study of blood T cell repertoires in COVID-19. Clones were sequenced by immunoSEQ multiplex PCR, and TCRdb holds only the in-frame ones, with some missing. The sample records 170,000 or so clones, 70% to 90% being singletons. Sequenced sample: PBMCs or T cells enriched from blood (not recorded which). Every receptor here comes from a woman aged 45-65 years who had recovered from COVID-19.

This rearrangement joins TRBV7-9 to TRBJ1-4, with 7 bases that match TRBD1. Germline CDR1 reads SEHNR; CDR2 reads FQNEAQ (reference sequence). This CDR3 spans 14 amino acids. V was pared by 6 bases and J by 6 bases, with 7 bases of the junction left unmatched. The CDR3 coding sequence is TGTGCCAGCAGGGAAGGAGGGGGCGATGAAAAACTGTTTTTT. Translated: CASREGGGDEKLFF.

This chain links TRBV4-2 with TRBJ1-5, with TRBD1 matching over 9 bases. Looked up from germline, CDR1 is LGHNA and CDR2 is YNFKEQ. With 1 base clipped from V and 6 bases from J, the junction kept 13 bases outside the gene matches. This CDR3 comprises 18 residues. The CDR3 loop is CASSQAGTGQGSRQPQHF. The CDR3 nucleotides are TGTGCCAGCAGCCAAGCAGGTACCGGACAGGGGTCGCGTCAGCCCCAGCATTTT.

The chain carries TRBV6-6 and TRBJ2-7; 7 nucleotides match TRBD2. J lost 1 base, V lost 5 bases, and 14 bases had no gene match. The CDR3 totals 17 residues. Germline lookup yields CDR1 MNHNY and CDR2 SVGAGI (reference sequence). CDR3: CASSPLRGPGGSYEQYF. The CDR3 region has the DNA TGTGCCAGCAGTCCACTCCGAGGCCCGGGGGGTTCCTACGAGCAGTACTTC.